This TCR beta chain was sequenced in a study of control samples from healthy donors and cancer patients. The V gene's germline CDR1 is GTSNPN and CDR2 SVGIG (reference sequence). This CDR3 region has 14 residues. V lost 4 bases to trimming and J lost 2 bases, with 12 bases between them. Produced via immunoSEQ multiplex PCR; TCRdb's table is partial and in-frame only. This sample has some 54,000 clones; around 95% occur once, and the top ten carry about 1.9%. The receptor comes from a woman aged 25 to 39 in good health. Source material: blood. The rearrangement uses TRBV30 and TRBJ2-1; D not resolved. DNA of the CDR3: TGTGCCTGGACGCGGCCTGTTACCTACAATGAGCAGTTCTTC. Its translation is CAWTRPVTYNEQFF.